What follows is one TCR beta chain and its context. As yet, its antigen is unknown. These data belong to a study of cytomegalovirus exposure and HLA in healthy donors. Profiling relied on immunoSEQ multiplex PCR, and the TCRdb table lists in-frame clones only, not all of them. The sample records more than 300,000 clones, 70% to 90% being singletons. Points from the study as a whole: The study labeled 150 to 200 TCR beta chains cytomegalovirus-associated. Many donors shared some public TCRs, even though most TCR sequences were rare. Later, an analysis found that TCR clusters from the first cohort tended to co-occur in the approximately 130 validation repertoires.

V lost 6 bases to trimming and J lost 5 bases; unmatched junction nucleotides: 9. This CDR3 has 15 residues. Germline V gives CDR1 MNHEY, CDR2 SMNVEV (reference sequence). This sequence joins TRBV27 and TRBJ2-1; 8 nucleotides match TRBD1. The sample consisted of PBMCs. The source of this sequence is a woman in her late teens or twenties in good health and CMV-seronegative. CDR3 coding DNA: TGTGCCAGCAGGACCCGGGACAGGAAAGACAATGAGCAGTTCTTC. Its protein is CASRTRDRKDNEQFF.